The 30 T cell receptor beta chains reported below all come from one sample, sequenced in a study of cytomegalovirus exposure and HLA in healthy donors. The PCR was carried out with 60 Vbeta primers and 13 Jbeta primers. TCRdb's table, derived via immunoSEQ multiplex PCR, lists solely in-frame clones and lacks some. In the table there are about 83,000 clones, around three quarters of which are singletons. The sample taken for sequencing was PBMCs. Receptor source: a man aged 60-69 years in good health and CMV-seronegative.

This clone was detected many times. The chain employs TRBV6-5 and TRBJ2-1; 13 bases line up with TRBD2. Germline assignment: CDR1 MNHEY and CDR2 SVGAGI. V lost 5 bases and J lost 6; bases outside the gene matches: 1. This CDR3 region has 14 residues. The CDR3 DNA follows: TGTGCCAGCAGTCGACTAGCGGGAGGCAATGAGCAGTTCTTC. Its translation: CASSRLAGGNEQFF.

This rearrangement joins TRBV19 to TRBJ1-6; D might be TRBD1 (6 bases). CDR3 length equals 14 residues. V dropped 3 bases and J dropped 10 bases, with 13 bases sitting between them. The V gene's germline CDR1 is LNHDA and CDR2 SQIVND (reference sequence). The CDR3 loop reads CASSIGGAQSPLHF. CDR3 DNA sequence: TGTGCCAGTAGTATCGGGGGGGCTCAATCACCCCTCCACTTT.

V and J are TRBV19 and TRBJ1-5, with D uncertain. The V end was cut by 10 bases, the J end by 5 bases, with 18 bases between. Germline assignment: CDR1 LNHDA and CDR2 SQIVND (reference sequence). This CDR3 region has 14 residues. The CDR3 DNA reads as TGTGCCACCTCGATCAAGGTGGGAGATCAGCCCCAGCATTTT. This gives the protein CATSIKVGDQPQHF.

The gene calls are TRBV5-1 and TRBJ2-2; 7 nucleotides align to TRBD2. V dropped 1 base and J dropped 5; count of bases not matched to a gene: 5. CDR3 length: 15 residues. Germline CDR1 SGHRS, CDR2 YFSETQ. CDR3 DNA: TGCGCCAGCAGCTTGTCTACTAGCGAGACCGGGGAGCTGTTTTTT. Amino acids: CASSLSTSETGELFF.

The V gene is TRBV25-1, the J gene TRBJ1-2; the D gene is possibly TRBD1 (6 bases). Trimming shortened V by 6 bases and J by 3 bases, and 11 bases separated the two germline ends. Germline-derived CDR1 and CDR2 are MGHDK and SYGVNS. CDR3 size: 13 residues. CDR3 in amino acids: CASSRNRDYGYTF. The CDR3 coding sequence is TGTGCCAGCAGCCGAAACAGGGACTATGGCTACACCTTC.

This clone was found once. In DNA, the CDR3 is TGTGCCAGCAGCTTGGTGGGGCGGCGCCCTACACCTGAAGAGACCCAGTACTTC. Translation gives CASSLVGRRPTPEETQYF. The V gene is TRBV5-6, the J gene TRBJ2-5; possibly TRBD1 for D (5 bases). The CDR3 is 18 residues long. Germline CDR1 is SGHDT and CDR2 is YYEEEE. V lost 0 bases and J 3 bases, leaving 21 bases between the germline ends.

The V and J genes are TRBV10-3 and TRBJ1-3; 9 bases line up with TRBD1. Looked up from germline, CDR1 is ENHRY and CDR2 is SYGVKD. The CDR3 sequence is 16 residues long. After removal of 4 bases from V and 2 bases from J, the junction contained 6 bases not matched to a gene. This CDR3 is CAISVGQGNAGNTIYF. In DNA form, the CDR3 reads TGTGCCATCAGTGTAGGACAGGGGAACGCTGGAAACACCATATATTTT.

The chain combines TRBV10-3 with TRBJ2-3, with 11 bases lining up with TRBD2. Germline V gives CDR1 ENHRY, CDR2 SYGVKD. With 4 bases clipped from V and 2 bases from J, the junction kept 5 bases outside the gene matches. The CDR3 length is 16 residues. The CDR3 protein is CAISAATSGTTDTQYF. The CDR3 DNA sequence: TGTGCCATCAGTGCAGCGACTAGCGGGACCACAGATACGCAGTATTTT.

The chain carries TRBV2 and TRBJ2-7; 7 bases are a match to TRBD1. Trimming removed 3 bases from V and 0 bases from J; junction bases left unmatched: 8. CDR1 and CDR2 from the germline V gene are SNHLY and FYNNEI. The CDR3 loop spans 16 amino acids. CDR3 DNA: TGTGCCAGCAGTGATACGGGACAGAAGACCTCCTACGAGCAGTACTTC. Protein: CASSDTGQKTSYEQYF.

The gene calls are TRBV4-1 and TRBJ2-7; 15 bases align to TRBD2. CDR3 length: 17 amino acids. The ends lost 3 bases at V and 7 bases at J; junction bases unmatched: 10. CDR1 is MGHRA and CDR2 is YSYEKL in the germline V gene. The CDR3 reads CASSHRAGLAGGWEQYF. DNA of the CDR3: TGCGCCAGCAGCCACCGGGCAGGACTAGCGGGAGGGTGGGAGCAGTACTTC.

This clone occurred once. The chain carries TRBV5-1 and TRBJ2-3, with 14 positions matching TRBD2. V dropped 4 bases and J dropped 2; count of bases not matched to a gene: 15. The CDR3 has 20 residues. Germline V lookup: CDR1 SGHRS, CDR2 YFSETQ. The CDR3 loop reads CASSVPGLAGETSDTDTQYF. CDR3 DNA: TGCGCCAGCAGCGTACCGGGACTAGCGGGGGAAACCTCCGACACAGATACGCAGTATTTT.

The chain joins TRBV27 to TRBJ1-6; 7 bases are shared with TRBD1. CDR3 length equals 14 residues. J gave up 7 bases and V 2 bases, and 2 bases lay outside the gene matches. Germline V gene lookup returns CDR1 MNHEY and CDR2 SMNVEV (reference sequence). The CDR3 DNA sequence: TGTGCCAGCAGTTTACAGGGGGAAAATTCACCCCTCCACTTT. Encoded protein: CASSLQGENSPLHF.

CDR3 in amino acids: CASSSGVNTEAFF. CDR3 DNA sequence: TGTGCCAGCAGCTCCGGGGTGAACACTGAAGCTTTCTTT. The rearrangement joins TRBV7-9 to TRBJ1-1; D unresolved. Germline V gene data show CDR1 as SEHNR and CDR2 as FQNEAQ (reference sequence). This CDR3 is built from 13 residues. The V end lost 4 bases, the J end lost 0 bases, and 6 bases lay between the germline ends.

This chain connects TRBV10-2 to TRBJ1-5; D is possibly TRBD1 (5 bases). Trimming left V 11 bases short and J 6 bases short, with 17 bases between. The CDR3 loop spans 13 amino acids. CDR1 and CDR2 from the germline V gene are WSHSY and SAAADI. The CDR3, as DNA: TGCGCCGCAGCTGCGGGGCCCCGTCAGCCCCAGCATTTT. Its translation: CAAAAGPRQPQHF.

This rearrangement joins TRBV28 to TRBJ2-7, with TRBD1 identical over 7 bases. CDR1 and CDR2 (germline): MDHEN, SYDVKM. The CDR3 is made up of 14 amino acids. The V gene end was trimmed by 6 bases and the J gene end by 4 bases; junction bases not matched to a gene: 9. CDR3 protein: CASSRTGGEYEQYF. Written as DNA, the CDR3 is TGTGCCAGCAGCCGGACAGGTGGGGAATACGAGCAGTACTTC.

The chain uses TRBV19 and TRBJ2-6; 7 bases line up with TRBD2. V dropped 6 bases and J dropped 0; count of bases not matched to a gene: 20. CDR1 and CDR2 from the germline V gene are LNHDA and SQIVND (reference sequence). This CDR3 has 21 amino acids. The CDR3 DNA sequence: TGTGCCAGTAGCCCCCACCTGGGGGAAGGCGGGAGTCTCTCTGGGGCCAACGTCCTGACTTTC. It specifies CASSPHLGEGGSLSGANVLTF.

The chain employs TRBV20-1 and TRBJ2-3; no definite D call. The CDR3 has 9 residues. Germline CDR1 is DFQATT and CDR2 is SNEGSKA (reference sequence). V lost 6 bases to trimming and J lost 5 bases, with 3 bases between them. The CDR3 reads CSAGDTQYF. DNA of the CDR3: TGCAGTGCCGGAGATACGCAGTATTTT.

The rearrangement links TRBV11-2 to TRBJ1-2; D ambiguous. This CDR3 comprises 12 residues. V was shortened by 3 bases and J by 7 bases, with 9 bases between the two germline ends. The germline CDR1 and CDR2 sequences are SGHAT and FQNNGV. CDR3: CASSFRSSGYTF. The CDR3 DNA follows: TGTGCCAGCAGCTTTAGGAGCAGTGGCTACACCTTC. The variable domain in full, completed from reference TRBV11-2 and TRBJ1-2, reads EAGVAQSPRYKIIEKRQSVAFWCNPISGHATLYWYQQILGQGPKLLIQFQNNGVVDDSQLPKDRFSAERLKGVDSTLKIQPAKLEDSAVYLCASSFRSSGYTFGSGTRLTVV.

The CDR3 sequence is CASSPTSGTYQETQYF. As DNA, the CDR3 is TGCGCCAGCAGCCCCACTAGCGGGACGTACCAAGAGACCCAGTACTTC. The genes are TRBV5-1 and TRBJ2-5, with 10 bases matching TRBD2. The CDR3 runs 16 residues. CDR1 and CDR2 (germline): SGHRS, YFSETQ. J was trimmed by 0 bases and V by 4 bases; bases with no gene match: 6.

The chain is built from TRBV19 and TRBJ2-7; a weak D match, TRBD2 (5 bases). Germline V gives CDR1 LNHDA, CDR2 SQIVND (reference sequence). There are 13 residues in the CDR3. V lost 5 bases to trimming and J lost 6 bases, with 14 bases between them. DNA of the CDR3: TGTGCCAGTAGTGCAACTAGAATCGGCGAGCAGTACTTC. Translation gives CASSATRIGEQYF.

This clone was detected a few times. The V and J genes are TRBV6-1 and TRBJ2-7, with TRBD1 identical over 7 bases. The CDR3 has 14 residues. V shed 2 bases and J 5 bases; nucleotides not matched to a gene: 6. The germline CDR1 and CDR2 sequences are MNHNS and SASEGT. CDR3 DNA: TGTGCCAGCAGTGAAAGGGGGCGGGTGGACGAGCAGTACTTC. Protein sequence: CASSERGRVDEQYF.

The chain has TRBV18 and TRBJ1-1, with D maybe TRBD1 (5 bases). Germline CDR1 reads KGHSH; CDR2 reads LQKENI. Between the trimmed V and J ends, which lost 2 bases and 11 bases, there was a span of 15 bases. There are 13 residues in the CDR3. The CDR3 DNA is TGTGCCAGCTCACCAGGGGGGATTGTGATGGCTTTCTTT. It is translated as CASSPGGIVMAFF.

The chain recombines TRBV2 with TRBJ2-5; possibly TRBD1 for D (5 bases). V was cut by 6 bases and J by 1 base, with 21 bases left in between. CDR3 length equals 17 residues. CDR1 is SNHLY, CDR2 FYNNEI, per germline. CDR3 bases: TGTGCCAGCAGAGGGGTAGGAAGTGCATTACTCCAAGAGACCCAGTACTTC. Its protein is CASRGVGSALLQETQYF.

The V call is TRBV5-1, the J call TRBJ1-2; weak D call: TRBD1 (6 bases). Germline-derived CDR1 and CDR2 are SGHRS and YFSETQ. The CDR3 length is 12 residues. With 0 bases removed from V and 8 bases from J, the gap between germline ends came to 8 bases. The CDR3 sequence: CASSLETGGYTF. DNA for the CDR3: TGCGCCAGCAGCTTGGAAACAGGGGGCTACACCTTC.

This chain links TRBV29-1 with TRBJ1-2, with D perhaps TRBD1 (6 bases). The CDR3 extends over 12 amino acids. CDR1 is SQVTM, CDR2 ANQGSEA, per germline. V lost 0 bases to trimming and J lost 10 bases, with 12 bases between them. The CDR3 nucleotides read TGCAGCGTTGAAGAGGGCGCAGGGGCCTACACCTTC. Its protein product is CSVEEGAGAYTF.

The chain links TRBV28 to TRBJ1-3; no firm D call. Germline V gene data show CDR1 as MDHEN and CDR2 as SYDVKM. Trimming pared 6 bases from V and 4 bases from J, leaving 7 bases between. There are 12 residues in the CDR3. The CDR3 nucleotides read TGTGCCAGCAGCGCCCAGGGAAACACCATATATTTT. Its protein product is CASSAQGNTIYF.

This chain links TRBV7-9 with TRBJ2-1, with 11 bases lining up with TRBD2. Trimming cost V 5 bases and J 8 bases; bases outside gene matches: 8. The CDR3 spans 15 residues. The germline V gene encodes CDR1 SEHNR and CDR2 FQNEAQ (reference sequence). The CDR3 loop reads CASSPIAGGMDEQFF. The CDR3 nucleotides are TGTGCCAGCAGCCCAATAGCGGGGGGGATGGATGAGCAGTTCTTC.

The rearrangement joins TRBV14 to TRBJ2-7; 7 bases fit TRBD1. J lost 1 base, V lost 5 bases, and 5 bases had no gene match. The germline gives CDR1 SGHDN, CDR2 FVKESK. The CDR3 length is 14 residues. The CDR3 protein is CASSSSGGSYEQYF. The DNA of the CDR3 is TGTGCCAGCAGCTCCTCAGGGGGATCCTACGAGCAGTACTTC. The entire variable domain, with the rest obtained from reference TRBV14 and TRBJ2-7, is as follows: EAGVTQFPSHSVIEKGQTVTLRCDPISGHDNLYWYRRVMGKEIKFLLHFVKESKQDESGMPNNRFLAERTGGTYSTLKVQPAELEDSGVYFCASSSSGGSYEQYFGPGTRLTVT.

This rearrangement joins TRBV6-5 to TRBJ2-2, with 9 positions matching TRBD1. Germline V gene data show CDR1 as MNHEY and CDR2 as SVGAGI. CDR3 length: 14 residues. The V and J ends lost 8 bases and 7 bases, in that order; junction bases with no gene match: 8. DNA of the CDR3: TGTGCCAGCGATTCCGGGACAGGGCACGGGGAGCTGTTTTTT. It yields the protein CASDSGTGHGELFF.

The chain links TRBV10-2 to TRBJ2-3; a weak D match, TRBD2 (6 bases). The CDR3 loop spans 14 amino acids. CDR1 and CDR2 (germline): WSHSY, SAAADI. Trimming took 11 bases from V and 0 from J, leaving 15 bases between them. The DNA for the CDR3 is TGCGCCGGTAGCGGAACCCTTAGCACAGATACGCAGTATTTT. Amino acids: CAGSGTLSTDTQYF.